The next 16 T cell receptor beta chains were all read from a single sample in a study of cytomegalovirus exposure and HLA in healthy donors. PCR involved 60 Vbeta and 13 Jbeta primers. Libraries were prepared by immunoSEQ multiplex PCR; TCRdb keeps only in-frame clonotypes and omits some of them. This sample carries about 200,000 clones, roughly 84% of them seen once, and the ten largest clones take about 1.8%. The specimen was PBMCs. Receptors originate from a man aged 45-60 years in good health and CMV-seronegative.

The rearrangement links TRBV5-4 to TRBJ2-1; weak D call: TRBD2 (6 bases). With 0 bases removed from V and 4 bases from J, the gap between germline ends came to 8 bases. Germline V gene data show CDR1 as SGHNT and CDR2 as YYREEE (reference sequence). This CDR3 is built from 14 residues. CDR3 protein: CASSLGDSYNEQFF. Written as DNA, the CDR3 is TGTGCCAGCAGCTTGGGGGACTCTTACAATGAGCAGTTCTTC.

The V and J genes are TRBV1 and TRBJ2-7; TRBD2 is taken as the D call from the table, unchecked against the DNA. TRBV1 is deemed a pseudogene. The length of the CDR3 is 13 residues. CDR3 in DNA: TGCACCAGCAGCCAAGAAGGAGTAAGCGAGCAGTACTTC. This encodes CTSSQEGVSEQYF.

The chain uses TRBV5-1 and TRBJ1-4; D may be TRBD1 (5 bases). The CDR3 loop spans 15 amino acids. The germline CDR1 and CDR2 sequences are SGHRS and YFSETQ. The germline V and J ends were trimmed by 3 bases and 0 bases, with 9 bases remaining between them. The CDR3 DNA follows: TGCGCCAGCAGCTACGGGGGTGCAACTAATGAAAAACTGTTTTTT. As protein: CASSYGGATNEKLFF.

This sequence joins TRBV6-6 and TRBJ2-2; 7 nucleotides match TRBD1. The length of the CDR3 is 13 residues. The germline V gene encodes CDR1 MNHNY and CDR2 SVGAGI (reference sequence). V dropped 6 bases and J dropped 3; count of bases not matched to a gene: 1. The CDR3 nucleotides are TGTGCCAGCAGAGACAGGGACACCGGGGAGCTGTTTTTT. Translating it yields CASRDRDTGELFF.

V is TRBV7-3 and J is TRBJ1-1, with a possible D match to TRBD1 (5 bases). From germline, CDR1 is SGHTA and CDR2 FQGTGA. The V and J ends lost 3 bases and 5 bases respectively, with 10 bases between them. The CDR3 sequence is 13 residues long. CDR3 sequence: CASSFGGGTEAFF. The CDR3 DNA is TGTGCCAGCAGCTTCGGGGGAGGGACTGAAGCTTTCTTT.

In this sample, this clone turned up a few times. The chain recombines TRBV7-3 with TRBJ1-1; D may be TRBD1 (5 bases). V gave up 5 bases and J gave up 11 bases, with 6 bases separating them. The germline V gene encodes CDR1 SGHTA and CDR2 FQGTGA. The CDR3 loop spans 9 amino acids. The CDR3 region is CASSPGAFF. The CDR3 DNA reads TGTGCCAGCAGCCCAGGGGCTTTCTTT.

The genes are TRBV9 and TRBJ2-7, with 8 positions matching TRBD2. The V gene's germline CDR1 is SGDLS and CDR2 YYNGEE. Unmatched junction bases numbered 6, after V lost 0 bases and J lost 4 bases. The CDR3 is made up of 15 amino acids. In nucleotides, the CDR3 is TGTGCCAGCAGCGTAGAACCCAGCGGGAGTTACGAGCAGTACTTC. This codes for CASSVEPSGSYEQYF.

The gene calls are TRBV5-4 and TRBJ1-4; TRBD1 matches 9 bases. Trimming at V came to 3 bases and at J to 7 bases, leaving 7 bases not matched to a gene. The CDR3 is 15 residues long. Germline values: CDR1 SGHNT, CDR2 YYREEE (reference sequence). CDR3 nucleotides: TGTGCCAGCAGCTCCCGGACAGGGGAGGTTGAAAAACTGTTTTTT. This encodes CASSSRTGEVEKLFF.

The gene calls are TRBV2 and TRBJ1-1; TRBD1 aligns across 9 bases. J was trimmed by 6 bases and V by 6 bases; bases with no gene match: 5. Looked up from germline, CDR1 is SNHLY and CDR2 is FYNNEI. This CDR3 is built from 13 residues. CDR3 nucleotide sequence: TGTGCCAGCAGCGTGGGACAGGGCTCTGAAGCTTTCTTT. This sequence encodes CASSVGQGSEAFF. The variable domain in full, completed from reference TRBV2 and TRBJ1-1, reads EPEVTQTPSHQVTQMGQEVILRCVPISNHLYFYWYRQILGQKVEFLVSFYNNEISEKSEIFDDQFSVERPDGSNFTLKIRSTKLEDSAMYFCASSVGQGSEAFFGQGTRLTVV.

This clone was seen a handful of times. The chain combines TRBV5-5 with TRBJ1-4; D is ambiguous. The CDR3 runs 15 residues. Germline V gene data show CDR1 as SGHKS and CDR2 as YYEKEE (reference sequence). V was pared by 8 bases and J by 4 bases, with 18 bases between. The CDR3 coding sequence is TGTGCCAGTGCAGCTTGGAGGGAGATTAATGAAAAACTGTTTTTT. Its protein is CASAAWREINEKLFF.

The rearrangement links TRBV11-2 to TRBJ2-5; D might be TRBD1 (6 bases). Deletions cut 5 bases from V and 5 bases from J, with 18 bases between. The germline CDR1 and CDR2 sequences are SGHAT and FQNNGV. The CDR3 runs to 15 residues. The CDR3 region has the DNA TGTGCCAGCAGCCTTGGAACCAGGGGTGTGGAGACCCAGTACTTC. This codes for CASSLGTRGVETQYF.

The count of this clone is one. This chain joins TRBV28 and TRBJ2-7; 11 bases are a match to TRBD1. The CDR3 is 15 residues long. Unmatched junction bases numbered 5, after V lost 3 bases and J lost 4 bases. CDR1 is MDHEN, CDR2 SYDVKM, per germline. The CDR3 bases are TGTGCCAGCAGTTTTTCGGGGACAGGGGGTTACGAGCAGTACTTC. Translation: CASSFSGTGGYEQYF.

J is TRBJ1-2 and V is TRBV28; a possible D gene is TRBD1 (6 bases). The CDR3 loop spans 14 amino acids. CDR1 and CDR2 (germline): MDHEN, SYDVKM. V was pared by 7 bases and J by 3 bases, with 15 bases between. The CDR3, as DNA: TGTGCCAGCAACGTACAGGGCCGAGACTATGGCTACACCTTC. This sequence encodes CASNVQGRDYGYTF.

V usage is TRBV19 and J usage is TRBJ2-7; 9 bases fit TRBD1. This CDR3 contains 14 residues. The junction had 2 bases not matched to a gene; V was cut back by 5 bases and J by 0 bases. Germline CDR1 and CDR2: LNHDA and SQIVND (reference sequence). CDR3 loop: CASSLTGGSYEQYF. As DNA, the CDR3 is TGTGCCAGTAGTTTGACAGGGGGCTCCTACGAGCAGTACTTC.

V is TRBV18 and J is TRBJ1-2; possible D gene TRBD1, 5 bases. The CDR3 extends over 17 amino acids. Between the trimmed V and J ends, which lost 6 bases and 4 bases, there was a span of 24 bases. Germline values: CDR1 KGHSH, CDR2 LQKENI. CDR3 in amino acids: CASSINQNSGGFYGYTF. DNA for the CDR3: TGTGCCAGCTCTATAAACCAGAACTCCGGGGGATTCTATGGCTACACCTTC.

The chain joins TRBV6-5 to TRBJ1-1; 7 nucleotides match TRBD1. This CDR3 has 14 amino acids. V lost 5 bases, J lost 4 bases, and 7 bases stayed unmatched. Per germline, CDR1 MNHEY and CDR2 SVGAGI. The CDR3 sequence: CASSVDRIRTEAFF. The CDR3 DNA reads TGTGCCAGCAGTGTGGACAGGATACGCACTGAAGCTTTCTTT.